This entry lists 23 T cell receptor beta chains sequenced from one sample in a study of shared clonotypes between healthy human individuals. Sequenced by immunoSEQ multiplex PCR; TCRdb stores in-frame clones only, minus some. The sample yields about 820,000 clones, around 92% seen once. As defined, naive CD8 cells were CD45RO-negative and positively selected for CCR7, with terminally differentiated effector memory CD45RA+ cells excluded. The source material was naive CD8+ T cells sorted from blood. These receptors came from a man aged 25-45 years in good health.

On this clone: One end of the junction is discordant with germline, which a read error may explain. CDR3 sequence reads: CASRLVSIGGAIGYGYTF. DNA for the CDR3: TGTGCCAGCAGATTGGTCTCCATTGGGGGGGCGATTGGCTATGGCTACACCTTC. The V gene is TRBV5-4, the J gene TRBJ1-2; D is perhaps TRBD1 (6 bases). Looked up from germline, CDR1 is SGHNT and CDR2 is YYREEE (reference sequence). CDR3 length equals 18 residues.

This rearrangement joins TRBV29-1 to TRBJ2-1; the D is unclear. CDR1 is SQVTM, CDR2 ANQGSEA, per germline. V lost 2 bases to trimming and J lost 3 bases, with 8 bases between them. The CDR3 covers 13 residues. In nucleotides, the CDR3 is TGCAGCGTTGAATTCACAGACTACAATGAGCAGTTCTTC. Amino acid sequence: CSVEFTDYNEQFF.

This chain links TRBV7-6 with TRBJ2-3; 7 positions agree with TRBD2. Germline V gives CDR1 SGHVS, CDR2 FNYEAQ. J gave up 0 bases and V 5 bases, and 8 bases lay outside the gene matches. The CDR3 runs 16 residues. CDR3 coding DNA: TGTGCCAGCAGCCCCGAAGCGGGGACTAGCACAGATACGCAGTATTTT. Its protein product is CASSPEAGTSTDTQYF.

In this sample, this clone turned up once. The chain recombines TRBV11-2 with TRBJ2-7; 7 bases are shared with TRBD1. V lost 3 bases and J lost 1; bases outside the gene matches: 3. Germline V gives CDR1 SGHAT, CDR2 FQNNGV. This CDR3 has 14 amino acids. CDR3 bases: TGTGCCAGCAGCTTTAGGGGACAGTCCTACGAGCAGTACTTC. This codes for CASSFRGQSYEQYF. Drawing the rest from reference TRBV11-2 and TRBJ2-7, the complete variable domain is EAGVAQSPRYKIIEKRQSVAFWCNPISGHATLYWYQQILGQGPKLLIQFQNNGVVDDSQLPKDRFSAERLKGVDSTLKIQPAKLEDSAVYLCASSFRGQSYEQYFGPGTRLTVT.

In DNA, the CDR3 is TGTGCCAGCAGCTTAGTGCCGGGGTTGGGGACAGCTTTTCCCTACGAGCAGTACTTC. Translating it yields CASSLVPGLGTAFPYEQYF. The chain employs TRBV7-9 and TRBJ2-7; 7 bases align to TRBD1. The trim removed 1 base at V and 2 bases at J, leaving 17 bases unmatched. CDR1 is SEHNR and CDR2 is FQNEAQ in the germline V gene (reference sequence). The CDR3 spans 19 residues.

The chain joins TRBV27 to TRBJ2-5, with 13 bases matching TRBD2. The ends lost 5 bases at V and 7 bases at J; junction bases unmatched: 16. Germline V CDR1 and CDR2: MNHEY, SMNVEV (reference sequence). This CDR3 has 18 amino acids. The CDR3 protein is CASSQFAGLAGAPGTQYF. The CDR3 DNA sequence: TGTGCCAGCAGTCAGTTCGCAGGACTAGCGGGAGCCCCAGGGACCCAGTACTTC.

The J gene is TRBJ2-7, the V gene TRBV7-8; 8 nucleotides line up with TRBD2. The CDR3 length is 16 residues. Trimming took 5 bases from V and 5 from J; bases not matched to a gene: 14. Germline assignment: CDR1 SGHVS and CDR2 FQNEAQ. This CDR3 is CASSVGGAGDQNEQYF. The CDR3 DNA sequence: TGTGCCAGCAGCGTCGGGGGAGCGGGAGACCAGAACGAGCAGTACTTC.

The rearrangement joins TRBV14 to TRBJ2-4, with a tentative D call TRBD1 (7 bases). This CDR3 comprises 17 residues. The ends were cut back, 1 base at V and 0 bases at J, with 13 bases in the middle. CDR1 is SGHDN and CDR2 is FVKESK in the germline V gene. CDR3 DNA: TGTGCCAGCAGCCAAGGGAGGGGGCAGGGAGCCAAAAACATTCAGTACTTC. This encodes CASSQGRGQGAKNIQYF.

The DNA of the CDR3 is TGCGCCAGCAGCCCCCTAGACAGCTTCTACAATGAGCAGTTCTTC. Protein: CASSPLDSFYNEQFF. The chain employs TRBV4-3 and TRBJ2-1; D perhaps matches TRBD1 (5 bases). Trimming removed 4 bases from V and 3 bases from J, with 13 bases in between. The CDR3 runs to 15 residues. CDR1 is LGHNA, CDR2 YSLEER, per germline.

This sequence joins TRBV6-5 and TRBJ2-7; TRBD1 aligns across 7 bases. Per the germline V gene, CDR1 is MNHEY and CDR2 is SVGAGI. Trimming removed 6 bases from V and 3 bases from J; junction bases left unmatched: 5. There are 13 residues in the CDR3. In DNA, the CDR3 is TGTGCCAGCAGACCCGGGACAGTCTACGAGCAGTACTTC. It translates to CASRPGTVYEQYF.

The sample holds one count of this clone. The J gene is TRBJ2-1, the V gene TRBV30, with 8 bases aligning to TRBD1. This CDR3 has 14 amino acids. The germline CDR1 and CDR2 sequences are GTSNPN and SVGIG (reference sequence). Trimming cost V 2 bases and J 5 bases; bases outside gene matches: 5. As DNA, the CDR3 is TGTGCCTGGAGTACTGGACAGGGCCACAATGAGCAGTTCTTC. As protein: CAWSTGQGHNEQFF.

The rearrangement uses TRBV5-4 and TRBJ2-7; 7 nucleotides align to TRBD1. The CDR3 length is 14 residues. V gave up 4 bases and J gave up 2 bases; unmatched junction bases: 6. From germline, CDR1 is SGHNT and CDR2 YYREEE (reference sequence). The CDR3 region is CASSATGEPYEQYF. Written as DNA, the CDR3 is TGTGCCAGCAGCGCAACAGGGGAACCCTACGAGCAGTACTTC. The full variable domain, completed using reference TRBV5-4 and TRBJ2-7, is ETGVTQSPTHLIKTRGQQVTLRCSSQSGHNTVSWYQQALGQGPQFIFQYYREEENGRGNFPPRFSGLQFPNYSSELNVNALELDDSALYLCASSATGEPYEQYFGPGTRLTVT.

This clone has a single count. The rearrangement joins TRBV29-1 to TRBJ2-1; TRBD2 matches at 14 bases. V trimming: 6 bases; J trimming: 4 bases; junction bases outside the gene matches: 5. Germline-derived CDR1 and CDR2 are SQVTM and ANQGSEA. The CDR3 has 15 amino acids. CDR3 in DNA: TGCAGCGTCAAGGGACTAGCGGGAGCTTACAATGAGCAGTTCTTC. Residues: CSVKGLAGAYNEQFF.

The chain uses TRBV6-5 and TRBJ2-2; D might be TRBD2 (5 bases). The CDR3 consists of 15 residues. V was shortened by 4 bases and J by 0 bases, with 9 bases between the two germline ends. The V gene's germline CDR1 is MNHEY and CDR2 SVGAGI. CDR3 loop: CASSWERSNTGELFF. The DNA for the CDR3 is TGTGCCAGCAGTTGGGAGAGGTCGAACACCGGGGAGCTGTTTTTT.

The chain links TRBV19 to TRBJ2-1; D is possibly TRBD1 (5 bases). CDR1 is LNHDA and CDR2 is SQIVND in the germline V gene (reference sequence). V lost 5 bases, J lost 8 bases, and 16 bases lay in between. The length of the CDR3 is 14 residues. The CDR3 sequence: CASSPPGWIHEQFF. The CDR3, as DNA: TGTGCCAGTAGTCCGCCAGGGTGGATTCATGAGCAGTTCTTC. Together with reference TRBV19 and TRBJ2-1, the CDR3 gives the full variable domain: DGGITQSPKYLFRKEGQNVTLSCEQNLNHDAMYWYRQDPGQGLRLIYYSQIVNDFQKGDIAEGYSVSREKKESFPLTVTSAQKNPTAFYLCASSPPGWIHEQFFGPGTRLTVL.

This rearrangement joins TRBV13 to TRBJ2-2; 13 nucleotides agree with TRBD2. Germline CDR1 and CDR2: PRHDT and FYEKMQ (reference sequence). This CDR3 is built from 17 residues. V lost 5 bases to trimming and J lost 6 bases; unmatched junction nucleotides: 9. CDR3 residues: CASSNLGLAGSSGELFF. CDR3 DNA sequence: TGTGCCAGCAGCAATTTGGGACTAGCGGGATCGTCCGGGGAGCTGTTTTTT. Together with reference TRBV13 and TRBJ2-2, the CDR3 gives the full variable domain: AAGVIQSPRHLIKEKRETATLKCYPIPRHDTVYWYQQGPGQDPQFLISFYEKMQSDKGSIPDRFSAQQFSDYHSELNMSSLELGDSALYFCASSNLGLAGSSGELFFGEGSRLTVL.

CDR3 sequence reads: CASNEQYF. The CDR3 bases are TGTGCCAGCAACGAGCAGTACTTC. The chain carries TRBV27 and TRBJ2-7; D unclear. V was shortened by 7 bases and J by 5 bases, with 0 bases between the two germline ends. CDR1 and CDR2 from the germline V gene are MNHEY and SMNVEV (reference sequence). CDR3 length: 8 amino acids.

The CDR3 is CASTRPRTTNEKLFF. The CDR3 nucleotides are TGTGCCAGCACACGCCCCAGGACAACTAATGAAAAACTGTTTTTT. V gene TRBV6-6 combines with J gene TRBJ1-4; D is ambiguous. V was shortened by 7 bases and J by 0 bases, with 12 bases between the two germline ends. Per germline, CDR1 MNHNY and CDR2 SVGAGI (reference sequence). The CDR3 has 15 residues.

The chain joins TRBV11-2 to TRBJ2-5; unclear D gene. The CDR3 covers 15 residues. From germline, CDR1 is SGHAT and CDR2 FQNNGV. Between the trimmed V and J ends, which lost 1 base and 3 bases, there was a span of 12 bases. This CDR3 is CASSLVPGRKETQYF. In nucleotides, the CDR3 is TGTGCCAGCAGCTTAGTCCCGGGCCGTAAAGAGACCCAGTACTTC.

The chain links TRBV27 to TRBJ2-4; 8 bases align to TRBD1. This CDR3 region has 14 residues. J was trimmed by 6 bases and V by 2 bases; bases with no gene match: 3. Per the germline V gene, CDR1 is MNHEY and CDR2 is SMNVEV (reference sequence). The CDR3 sequence: CASSLNDRGNIQYF. CDR3 sequence (DNA): TGTGCCAGCAGTTTAAACGACAGGGGAAACATTCAGTACTTC.

To note about this clone: Other DNA sequences in this specimen translate into the identical CDR3. The rearrangement links TRBV7-9 to TRBJ2-3; the D is unclear. Germline V gene sequence: CDR1 SEHNR, CDR2 FQNEAQ (reference sequence). The CDR3 has 10 amino acids. V lost 6 bases and J lost 3, with 1 base in between. CDR3 nucleotide sequence: TGTGCCAGCAGTACAGATACGCAGTATTTT. Translated: CASSTDTQYF.

The rearrangement links TRBV27 to TRBJ2-7, with 10 bases that match TRBD2. The junction had 8 bases not matched to a gene; V was cut back by 2 bases and J by 4 bases. The CDR3 has 16 residues. In germline, CDR1 is MNHEY, CDR2 SMNVEV (reference sequence). Here the CDR3 DNA reads TGTGCCAGCAGTTTAGGCGGGGTAGCGGGAGGATACGAGCAGTACTTC. Translating it yields CASSLGGVAGGYEQYF.

This rearrangement joins TRBV2 to TRBJ1-1; D unresolved. There are 13 residues in the CDR3. Trimming pared 2 bases from V and 3 bases from J, leaving 7 bases between. Germline assignment: CDR1 SNHLY and CDR2 FYNNEI. The CDR3 protein is CASSERAHTEAFF. The CDR3 DNA is TGTGCCAGCAGTGAAAGGGCTCACACTGAAGCTTTCTTT.